These 27 T cell receptor beta chains were sequenced from one sample in a study of blood T cell repertoires in COVID-19. Using immunoSEQ multiplex PCR, the repertoire was profiled, and TCRdb retains in-frame clones only, with some absent. The sample shows about 330,000 clones, approximately 90% of them seen only once. Sequenced sample: PBMCs or T cells enriched from blood (not recorded which). These receptors were taken from a woman aged 30 to 39 who had recovered from COVID-19.

This chain links TRBV11-3 with TRBJ1-5; 9 bases align to TRBD1. Germline assignment: CDR1 SGHNT and CDR2 YENEEA. The CDR3 is made up of 16 amino acids. With V trimmed by 5 bases and J by 3 bases, 8 bases remained unmatched. The CDR3 nucleotides are TGTGCCAGCAGCCCCCGGACAGGGGATAACAATCAGCCCCAGCATTTT. This encodes CASSPRTGDNNQPQHF.

V usage is TRBV19 and J usage is TRBJ1-5; D may be TRBD1 (6 bases). Germline assignment: CDR1 LNHDA and CDR2 SQIVND (reference sequence). Deletions cut 6 bases from V and 0 bases from J, with 18 bases between. The CDR3 runs 17 residues. The CDR3 loop is CASRGGGARTSNQPQHF. CDR3 sequence (DNA): TGTGCCAGTAGAGGGGGAGGGGCCAGGACTAGCAATCAGCCCCAGCATTTT.

The genes are TRBV5-1 and TRBJ1-2; a weak D match, TRBD1 (6 bases). V lost 5 bases, J lost 8 bases, and 25 bases lay in between. The CDR3 spans 16 residues. Germline lookup yields CDR1 SGHRS and CDR2 YFSETQ. The CDR3 spells CASSTTGGTGSGGYTF. The CDR3 DNA is TGCGCCAGCAGTACCACGGGAGGCACAGGGTCGGGCGGCTACACCTTC.

This rearrangement joins TRBV5-1 to TRBJ1-2; TRBD1 matches 10 bases. CDR1 and CDR2 from the germline V gene are SGHRS and YFSETQ. The J segment lost 5 bases and the V segment lost 4 bases, leaving 5 bases of the junction unmatched. The CDR3 is 14 residues long. CDR3 bases: TGCGCCAGCAGCCAAGGGACAGGGGTTTATGGCTACACCTTC. It specifies CASSQGTGVYGYTF. The full variable domain, its missing parts supplied by reference TRBV5-1 and TRBJ1-2, is KAGVTQTPRYLIKTRGQQVTLSCSPISGHRSVSWYQQTPGQGLQFLFEYFSETQRNKGNFPGRFSGRQFSNSRSEMNVSTLELGDSALYLCASSQGTGVYGYTFGSGTRLTVV.

This sequence joins TRBV7-8 and TRBJ1-6, with TRBD1 as a possible D gene (5 bases). V dropped 3 bases and J dropped 9 bases, with 12 bases sitting between them. Germline CDR1 SGHVS, CDR2 FQNEAQ. The CDR3 loop spans 14 amino acids. CDR3 loop: CASSFSQGSSPLHF. The CDR3 DNA reads as TGTGCCAGCAGCTTCAGTCAGGGAAGTTCACCCCTCCACTTT.

This clone has only a few counts. Here the CDR3 reads CASSPRGEYSYGYTF. CDR3 sequence (DNA): TGTGCCAGCAGCCCGCGGGGCGAATATAGCTATGGCTACACCTTC. V is TRBV7-3 and J is TRBJ1-2; tentatively, D is TRBD1 (5 bases). With 5 bases removed from V and 4 bases from J, the gap between germline ends came to 17 bases. The CDR3 spans 15 residues. Per germline, CDR1 SGHTA and CDR2 FQGTGA.

The sample holds one count of this clone. The chain employs TRBV20-1 and TRBJ1-3; possibly TRBD1 for D (6 bases). CDR1 is DFQATT and CDR2 is SNEGSKA in the germline V gene (reference sequence). Trimming removed 3 bases at V and 12 bases at J, with 15 bases between. CDR3 length: 12 amino acids. Written as DNA, the CDR3 is TGCAGTGCTAGTCGTACACAGGGTTTCATATATTTT. Its protein product is CSASRTQGFIYF.

The rearrangement uses TRBV7-8 and TRBJ2-3, with TRBD1 matching over 10 bases. The germline V gene encodes CDR1 SGHVS and CDR2 FQNEAQ. This CDR3 spans 18 amino acids. V was pared by 1 base and J by 5 bases, with 12 bases of the junction left unmatched. The CDR3 bases are TGTGCCAGCAGCTTAGAAGGGGGACAGGGGTATTTCAGAGATACGCAGTATTTT. Encoded protein: CASSLEGGQGYFRDTQYF. The variable domain in full, completed from reference TRBV7-8 and TRBJ2-3, reads GAGVSQSPRYKVAKRGQDVALRCDPISGHVSLFWYQQALGQGPEFLTYFQNEAQLDKSGLPSDRFFAERPEGSVSTLKIQRTQQEDSAVYLCASSLEGGQGYFRDTQYFGPGTRLTVL.

V is TRBV9 and J is TRBJ2-7; D uncertain. The length of the CDR3 is 16 residues. V lost 3 bases to trimming and J lost 7 bases, with 23 bases between them. Germline V gene data show CDR1 as SGDLS and CDR2 as YYNGEE. The CDR3 spells CASSDRGGGTLGEQYF. The CDR3 DNA reads TGTGCCAGCAGCGACCGAGGTGGCGGCACTCTTGGGGAGCAGTACTTC.

The CDR3 here is CASSHSSYNEQFF. The DNA of the CDR3 is TGTGCCAGCAGCCACAGCTCCTACAATGAGCAGTTCTTC. The chain joins TRBV3-1 (or the pseudogene TRBV3-2) to TRBJ2-1, with D hard to call. Germline CDR1 reads LGHDT; CDR2 reads YNNKEL (reference sequence). There are 13 residues in the CDR3. Deletions cut 3 bases from V and 0 bases from J, with 3 bases between.

This chain connects TRBV4-3 to TRBJ1-1; 8 nucleotides match TRBD1. Germline assignment: CDR1 LGHNA and CDR2 YSLEER. The ends lost 4 bases at V and 6 bases at J; junction bases unmatched: 7. The CDR3 consists of 14 residues. The DNA of the CDR3 is TGCGCCAGCAGCCTCAGGGGGCGCCGAGCTGAAGCTTTCTTT. It encodes CASSLRGRRAEAFF.

V gene TRBV9 combines with J gene TRBJ1-2, with D maybe TRBD1 (5 bases). The V gene lost 4 bases and the J gene lost 2 bases, with 9 bases spanning the gap. The germline V gene encodes CDR1 SGDLS and CDR2 YYNGEE. The CDR3 sequence is 13 residues long. The CDR3 DNA sequence: TGTGCCAGCAGCCCTGACAGAAACTATGGCTACACCTTC. Translation: CASSPDRNYGYTF.

V usage is TRBV20-1 and J usage is TRBJ2-7; 10 bases match TRBD2. V shed 3 bases and J 6 bases; nucleotides not matched to a gene: 2. This CDR3 has 12 amino acids. Per germline, CDR1 DFQATT and CDR2 SNEGSKA (reference sequence). The CDR3 here is CSASSGGSEQYF. CDR3 nucleotide sequence: TGCAGTGCTAGTAGCGGGGGGAGCGAGCAGTACTTC.

The chain carries TRBV6-7 and TRBJ1-1; D is ambiguous. TRBV6-7 is reported as an ORF; its role is uncertain. Trimming left V 5 bases short and J 1 base short, with 5 bases between. This CDR3 is 12 amino acids long. The CDR3 coding sequence is TGTGCCAGCAGTAGACAGAACACTGAAGCTTTCTTT. Residues: CASSRQNTEAFF.

The chain employs TRBV5-8 and TRBJ2-5; 10 bases map to TRBD2. This CDR3 is built from 16 residues. Trimming removed 7 bases from V and 5 bases from J; junction bases left unmatched: 14. The germline V gene encodes CDR1 SGHTS and CDR2 YDEGEE. The CDR3: CASAVGSGGAGETQYF. CDR3 sequence (DNA): TGTGCCAGCGCGGTCGGGAGCGGGGGGGCCGGGGAGACCCAGTACTTC.

This chain uses TRBV5-4 with TRBJ2-7, with 10 bases lining up with TRBD1. After removal of 4 bases from V and 3 bases from J, the junction contained 7 bases not matched to a gene. Germline V lookup: CDR1 SGHNT, CDR2 YYREEE (reference sequence). This CDR3 region has 15 residues. The CDR3 coding sequence is TGTGCCAGCAGCGGGCGGGGACAGGGGAACTACGAGCAGTACTTC. Its translation: CASSGRGQGNYEQYF.

This chain joins TRBV7-9 and TRBJ1-4, with TRBD1 identical over 7 bases. The CDR3 is 14 residues long. Trimming removed 3 bases from V and 8 bases from J; junction bases left unmatched: 6. The germline CDR1 and CDR2 sequences are SEHNR and FQNEAQ (reference sequence). The CDR3 loop reads CASSLTGKREKLFF. The CDR3 nucleotides read TGTGCCAGCAGCTTGACAGGGAAACGCGAAAAACTGTTTTTT.

This clone occurred a few times. The V gene is TRBV10-3, the J gene TRBJ1-6; 7 bases fit TRBD1. CDR1 ENHRY and CDR2 SYGVKD come from the germline V gene. The CDR3 extends over 14 amino acids. The V and J ends lost 4 bases and 6 bases, in that order; junction bases with no gene match: 3. The CDR3: CAISVGDSNSPLHF. The CDR3 DNA sequence: TGTGCCATCAGTGTCGGGGACAGTAATTCACCCCTCCACTTT.

This chain connects TRBV5-1 to TRBJ1-6; possibly TRBD1 for D (6 bases). Germline lookup yields CDR1 SGHRS and CDR2 YFSETQ. Between the trimmed V and J ends, which lost 1 base and 6 bases, there was a span of 17 bases. This CDR3 has 17 residues. The CDR3 reads CASSLSSGHGRNSPLHF. The CDR3 bases are TGCGCCAGCAGCTTGAGTTCGGGACACGGACGTAATTCACCCCTCCACTTT.

This chain connects TRBV6-1 to TRBJ1-5, with D hard to call. The germline V gene encodes CDR1 MNHNS and CDR2 SASEGT. Deletions cut 4 bases from V and 0 bases from J, with 13 bases between. This CDR3 region has 16 residues. CDR3 amino acids: CASSGGAGYSNQPQHF. Here the CDR3 DNA reads TGTGCCAGCAGTGGCGGCGCGGGGTATAGCAATCAGCCCCAGCATTTT.

J is TRBJ2-1 and V is TRBV2; D gene ambiguous. Germline CDR1 reads SNHLY; CDR2 reads FYNNEI. Trimming left V 3 bases short and J 8 bases short, with 11 bases between. The CDR3 contains 13 residues. As DNA, the CDR3 is TGTGCCAGCAGTGAGGAAGCGAAGGATGAGCAGTTCTTC. Protein sequence: CASSEEAKDEQFF.

This chain joins TRBV6-6 and TRBJ2-7, with 7 bases matching TRBD2. The CDR3 extends over 15 amino acids. J gave up 3 bases and V 2 bases, and 7 bases lay outside the gene matches. Germline V CDR1 and CDR2: MNHNY, SVGAGI (reference sequence). DNA for the CDR3: TGTGCCAGCAGTTACGGGACTAAGTTTGGCTACGAGCAGTACTTC. It encodes CASSYGTKFGYEQYF.

V usage is TRBV13 and J usage is TRBJ2-1; TRBD2 aligns across 8 bases. The CDR3 contains 14 residues. CDR1 PRHDT and CDR2 FYEKMQ come from the germline V gene (reference sequence). The V gene end was trimmed by 7 bases and the J gene end by 7 bases; junction bases not matched to a gene: 9. CDR3 DNA sequence: TGTGCCAGCACCTATAATATAGCGGGGAATGAGCAGTTCTTC. This encodes CASTYNIAGNEQFF.

CDR3 DNA: TGTGCCAGCAGTGAGGGGGCCGGCGATTTGCCCCAGCATTTT. Encoded protein: CASSEGAGDLPQHF. This sequence joins TRBV2 and TRBJ1-5; TRBD1 is a possible D gene (6 bases). The CDR3 consists of 14 residues. The germline gives CDR1 SNHLY, CDR2 FYNNEI. Trimming took off 3 bases at V and 9 bases at J, with 15 bases between the two ends.

The chain carries TRBV11-2 and TRBJ2-1; 7 bases fit TRBD2. The CDR3 consists of 14 residues. V lost 0 bases to trimming and J lost 8 bases; unmatched junction nucleotides: 4. The germline V gene encodes CDR1 SGHAT and CDR2 FQNNGV. In DNA, the CDR3 is TGTGCCAGCAGCTTAGATCCTGGGGGGGATGAGCAGTTCTTC. It yields the protein CASSLDPGGDEQFF.

CDR3 sequence (DNA): TGCGCCAGCAGCGTTGACAGGGTTGAGACCCAGTACTTC. Translation gives CASSVDRVETQYF. The chain recombines TRBV5-1 with TRBJ2-5; TRBD1 matches at 7 bases. The V and J ends lost 4 bases and 5 bases, in that order; junction bases with no gene match: 5. The germline V gene has CDR1 SGHRS and CDR2 YFSETQ. The CDR3 loop spans 13 amino acids.

The rearrangement joins TRBV18 to TRBJ1-2, with TRBD1 identical over 7 bases. Trimming took 3 bases from V and 1 from J; bases not matched to a gene: 5. This CDR3 is built from 15 residues. Germline CDR1 and CDR2: KGHSH and LQKENI. CDR3 sequence (DNA): TGTGCCAGCTCACCGGAGGGGGCAAGTAACTATGGCTACACCTTC. It translates to CASSPEGASNYGYTF.